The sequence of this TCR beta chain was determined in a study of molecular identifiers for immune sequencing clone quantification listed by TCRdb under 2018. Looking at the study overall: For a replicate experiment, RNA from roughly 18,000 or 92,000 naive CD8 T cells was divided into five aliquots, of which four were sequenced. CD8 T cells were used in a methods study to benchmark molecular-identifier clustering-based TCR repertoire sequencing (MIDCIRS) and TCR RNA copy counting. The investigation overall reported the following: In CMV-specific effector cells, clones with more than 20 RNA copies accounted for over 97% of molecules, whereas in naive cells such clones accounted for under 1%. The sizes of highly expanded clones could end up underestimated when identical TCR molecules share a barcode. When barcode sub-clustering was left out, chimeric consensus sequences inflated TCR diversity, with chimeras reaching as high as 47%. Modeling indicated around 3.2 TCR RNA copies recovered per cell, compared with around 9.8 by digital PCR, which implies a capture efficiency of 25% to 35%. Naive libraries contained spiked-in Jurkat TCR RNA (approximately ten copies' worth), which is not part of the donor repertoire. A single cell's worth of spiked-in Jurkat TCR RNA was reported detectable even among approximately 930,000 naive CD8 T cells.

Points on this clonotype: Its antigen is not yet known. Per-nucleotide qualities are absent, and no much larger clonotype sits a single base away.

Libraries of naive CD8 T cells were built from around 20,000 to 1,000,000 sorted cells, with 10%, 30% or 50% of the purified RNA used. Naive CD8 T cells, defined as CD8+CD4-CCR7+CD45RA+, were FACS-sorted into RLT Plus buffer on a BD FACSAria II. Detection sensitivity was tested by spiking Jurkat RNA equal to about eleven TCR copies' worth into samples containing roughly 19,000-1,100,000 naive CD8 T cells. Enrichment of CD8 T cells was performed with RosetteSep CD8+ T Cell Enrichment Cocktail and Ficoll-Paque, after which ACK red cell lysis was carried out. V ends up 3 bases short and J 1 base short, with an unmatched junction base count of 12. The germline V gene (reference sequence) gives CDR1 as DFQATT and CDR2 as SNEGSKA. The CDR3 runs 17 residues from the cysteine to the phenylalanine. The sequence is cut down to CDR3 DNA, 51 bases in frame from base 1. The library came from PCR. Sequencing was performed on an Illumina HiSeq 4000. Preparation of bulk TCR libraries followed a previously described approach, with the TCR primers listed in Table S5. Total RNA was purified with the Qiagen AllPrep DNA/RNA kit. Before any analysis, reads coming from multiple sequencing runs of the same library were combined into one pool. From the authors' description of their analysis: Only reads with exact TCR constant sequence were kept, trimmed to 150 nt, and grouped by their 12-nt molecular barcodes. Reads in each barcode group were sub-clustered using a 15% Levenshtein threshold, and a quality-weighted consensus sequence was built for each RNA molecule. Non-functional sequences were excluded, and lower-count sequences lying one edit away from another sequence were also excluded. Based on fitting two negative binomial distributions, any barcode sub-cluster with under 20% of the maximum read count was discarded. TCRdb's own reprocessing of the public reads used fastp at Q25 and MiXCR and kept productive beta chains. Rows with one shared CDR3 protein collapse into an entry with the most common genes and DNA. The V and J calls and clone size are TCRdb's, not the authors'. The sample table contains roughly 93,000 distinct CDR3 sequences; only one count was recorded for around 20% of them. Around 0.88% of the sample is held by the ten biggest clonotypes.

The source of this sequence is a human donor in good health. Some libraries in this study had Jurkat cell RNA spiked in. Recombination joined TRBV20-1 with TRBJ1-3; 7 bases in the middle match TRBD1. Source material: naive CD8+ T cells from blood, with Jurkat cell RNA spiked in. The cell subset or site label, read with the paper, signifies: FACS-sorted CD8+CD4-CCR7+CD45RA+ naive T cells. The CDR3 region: CSASPIGTAGSGNTIYF. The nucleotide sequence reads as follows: TGCAGTGCTAGTCCCATTGGGACAGCAGGGTCTGGAAACACCATATATTTT.